This entry lists 22 T cell receptor beta chains sequenced from one sample in a study of CD8 T cells in Susac syndrome. RNA totalling about 0.45 to 1 ug underwent reverse transcription with random hexamers. TCRdb itself ran the immunoSEQ multiplex PCR reads through MiXCR, one entry per CDR3 protein. Among fewer than 200,000 distinct CDR3 sequences listed, 90% to 95% were seen once. Specimen: CD4+ T cells from PBMCs. The receptors here all came from a human donor with Susac syndrome.

The V and J genes are TRBV5-4 and TRBJ2-2, with D perhaps matching TRBD2 (6 bases). The V gene lost 1 base and the J gene lost 5 bases, with 15 bases spanning the gap. Germline CDR1 and CDR2: SGHNT and YYREEE (reference sequence). The CDR3 sequence is 16 residues long. CDR3: CASSLYVAAETGELFF. In DNA form, the CDR3 reads TGTGCCAGCAGCTTGTACGTAGCGGCTGAAACCGGGGAGCTGTTTTTT.

The chain has TRBV27 and TRBJ1-1; 9 nucleotides agree with TRBD1. This CDR3 is 18 amino acids long. V shed 3 bases, J shed 0 bases, and the junction held 11 bases outside the gene matches. Germline V gene lookup returns CDR1 MNHEY and CDR2 SMNVEV (reference sequence). CDR3 coding DNA: TGTGCCAGCAGTTTCCGTCGGACAGGGGAGTCCATGAACACTGAAGCTTTCTTT. It codes for CASSFRRTGESMNTEAFF.

The V and J genes are TRBV24-1 and TRBJ2-3; D uncertain. Trimming shortened V by 5 bases and J by 8 bases, and 13 bases separated the two germline ends. The CDR3 has 13 amino acids. The V gene's germline CDR1 is KGHDR and CDR2 SFDVKD. The CDR3 DNA is TGTGCCACCAGTGCCTTTAAGGAAGGTACGCAGTATTTT. This codes for CATSAFKEGTQYF.

The rearrangement uses TRBV6-1 and TRBJ1-1, with D possibly matching TRBD1 (5 bases). The CDR3 has 14 amino acids. V shed 8 bases and J shed 4 bases, with 17 bases lying between them. CDR1 is MNHNS, CDR2 SASEGT, per germline. For the CDR3, the DNA is TGTGCCAGCCACCTTAACCGGGGGGGCACTGAAGCTTTCTTT. This sequence encodes CASHLNRGGTEAFF.

The CDR3 here is CATTGWGFDQPQHF. The CDR3 coding sequence is TGTGCCACCACCGGTTGGGGATTTGATCAGCCCCAGCATTTT. This chain connects TRBV6-1 to TRBJ1-5, with no clear D. The germline V and J ends were trimmed by 10 bases and 5 bases, with 18 bases remaining between them. This CDR3 has 14 residues. Germline values: CDR1 MNHNS, CDR2 SASEGT.

The chain combines TRBV9 with TRBJ1-6; D unclear. This CDR3 is 14 amino acids long. Germline-derived CDR1 and CDR2 are SGDLS and YYNGEE. The V gene lost 4 bases and the J gene lost 8 bases, with 13 bases spanning the gap. The CDR3 spells CASSTHPEDSPLHF. CDR3 in DNA: TGTGCCAGCAGCACCCACCCGGAGGATTCACCCCTCCACTTT.

V usage is TRBV5-4 and J usage is TRBJ2-3, with 8 bases fitting TRBD2. This CDR3 region has 17 residues. In germline, CDR1 is SGHNT, CDR2 YYREEE (reference sequence). The trim removed 0 bases at V and 2 bases at J, leaving 8 bases unmatched. CDR3: CASSLDGGAVFTDTQYF. In DNA, the CDR3 is TGTGCCAGCAGCTTGGACGGGGGGGCAGTTTTCACAGATACGCAGTATTTT.

This chain uses TRBV7-9 with TRBJ2-3, with TRBD1 matching over 9 bases. Per the germline V gene, CDR1 is SEHNR and CDR2 is FQNEAQ (reference sequence). The length of the CDR3 is 14 residues. V trimming: 8 bases; J trimming: 5 bases; junction bases outside the gene matches: 8. CDR3 loop: CASGLQGAQDTQYF. For the CDR3, the DNA is TGTGCCAGCGGATTACAGGGGGCGCAAGATACGCAGTATTTT.

V usage is TRBV21-1 and J usage is TRBJ2-1; the table's D call of TRBD2 was not tested on the DNA. TRBV21-1 constitutes a pseudogene. The CDR3 runs to 13 residues. In DNA, the CDR3 is TGTGCCAGCTGGGGACTAGCGACTAATGAGCAGTTCTTC. Residues: CASWGLATNEQFF.

The J gene is TRBJ2-5, the V gene TRBV30; 9 nucleotides align to TRBD1. The CDR3 spans 14 residues. The germline gives CDR1 GTSNPN, CDR2 SVGIG (reference sequence). V shed 2 bases and J 4 bases; nucleotides not matched to a gene: 5. CDR3 residues: CAWSYRGLGETQYF. In DNA form, the CDR3 reads TGTGCCTGGAGTTACAGGGGGCTCGGAGAGACCCAGTACTTC.

The rearrangement links TRBV29-1 to TRBJ2-3; 8 bases align to TRBD2. CDR1 is SQVTM and CDR2 is ANQGSEA in the germline V gene. Trimming at V came to 2 bases and at J to 1 base, leaving 8 bases not matched to a gene. The CDR3 spans 16 residues. In DNA form, the CDR3 reads TGCAGCGTTGAACCCTCGAGGCGGGGGGGCACAGATACGCAGTATTTT. It translates to CSVEPSRRGGTDTQYF.

The gene calls are TRBV20-1 and TRBJ2-3; no definite D call. The germline V gene encodes CDR1 DFQATT and CDR2 SNEGSKA (reference sequence). Trimming cost V 5 bases and J 5 bases, with 11 bases left between them. The length of the CDR3 is 12 residues. The CDR3 here is CSAPGVEDTQYF. The CDR3 DNA is TGCAGTGCTCCGGGTGTGGAAGATACGCAGTATTTT.

This chain uses TRBV20-1 with TRBJ1-6; D remains unclear. CDR3 length: 13 amino acids. Trimming shortened V by 8 bases and J by 7 bases, and 15 bases separated the two germline ends. Germline assignment: CDR1 DFQATT and CDR2 SNEGSKA (reference sequence). The DNA for the CDR3 is TGCAGTCTCTCGGGATTAGGGAATTCACCCCTCCACTTT. It codes for CSLSGLGNSPLHF.

The genes are TRBV24-1 and TRBJ2-1; 16 bases are a match to TRBD2. Germline lookup yields CDR1 KGHDR and CDR2 SFDVKD. The CDR3 has 16 amino acids. Unmatched junction bases numbered 5, after V lost 4 bases and J lost 9 bases. CDR3 nucleotide sequence: TGTGCCACCAGTGACCCGGGACTAGCGGGGGGGGTTGAGCAGTTCTTC. Translated: CATSDPGLAGGVEQFF.

The chain recombines TRBV7-9 with TRBJ1-4; D might be TRBD1 (6 bases). The germline gives CDR1 SEHNR, CDR2 FQNEAQ (reference sequence). The V and J ends lost 2 bases and 4 bases respectively, with 11 bases between them. The CDR3 sequence is 15 residues long. This CDR3 reads CASSLKTGFNEKLFF. The CDR3 nucleotides are TGTGCCAGCAGCTTAAAGACAGGTTTTAATGAAAAACTGTTTTTT. Full variable domain (missing parts from reference TRBV7-9 and TRBJ1-4): DTGVSQNPRHKITKRGQNVTFRCDPISEHNRLYWYRQTLGQGPEFLTYFQNEAQLEKSRLLSDRFSAERPKGSFSTLEIQRTEQGDSAMYLCASSLKTGFNEKLFFGSGTQLSVL.

This chain joins TRBV15 and TRBJ2-1; 10 bases fit TRBD1. This CDR3 comprises 14 residues. The germline CDR1 and CDR2 sequences are LNHNV and YYDKDF (reference sequence). V gave up 3 bases and J gave up 8 bases; unmatched junction bases: 4. CDR3 region: CATSRAGTGDEQFF. CDR3 nucleotide sequence: TGTGCCACCAGCAGGGCCGGGACAGGGGATGAGCAGTTCTTC.

This sequence joins TRBV18 and TRBJ1-1; maybe TRBD1 (5 bases). With 6 bases removed from V and 5 bases from J, the gap between germline ends came to 16 bases. CDR3 length equals 14 residues. Germline CDR1 and CDR2: KGHSH and LQKENI. CDR3 in amino acids: CASSYSTGATEAFF. The CDR3 nucleotides are TGTGCCAGCTCCTACTCCACCGGGGCAACTGAAGCTTTCTTT. Full variable domain (rest looked up from reference TRBV18 and TRBJ1-1): NAGVMQNPRHLVRRRGQEARLRCSPMKGHSHVYWYRQLPEEGLKFMVYLQKENIIDESGMPKERFSAEFPKEGPSILRIQQVVRGDSAAYFCASSYSTGATEAFFGQGTRLTVV.

The CDR3 loop reads CSVETGGAFGYTF. The CDR3 DNA sequence: TGCAGCGTTGAGACAGGGGGCGCTTTCGGCTACACCTTC. The rearrangement uses TRBV29-1 and TRBJ1-2; 10 positions match TRBD1. Germline-derived CDR1 and CDR2 are SQVTM and ANQGSEA. With 3 bases clipped from V and 8 bases from J, the junction kept 6 bases outside the gene matches. The CDR3 contains 13 residues.

The V and J genes are TRBV18 and TRBJ2-7; possible D gene TRBD2, 5 bases. The CDR3 covers 16 residues. Trimming pared 3 bases from V and 0 bases from J, leaving 15 bases between. Germline CDR1 is KGHSH and CDR2 is LQKENI. DNA for the CDR3: TGTGCCAGCTCACCCCCCGGAGGAGATAACTCCTACGAGCAGTACTTC. Translated: CASSPPGGDNSYEQYF.

The gene calls are TRBV2 and TRBJ1-4; D not certain. The V end lost 5 bases, the J end lost 10 bases, and 14 bases lay between the germline ends. Germline values: CDR1 SNHLY, CDR2 FYNNEI. This CDR3 comprises 13 residues. CDR3 nucleotide sequence: TGTGCCAGCAGTCCCGGCCCCAGGTTAAAACTGTTTTTT. Residues: CASSPGPRLKLFF. The full variable domain, with the rest looked up from reference TRBV2 and TRBJ1-4, is EPEVTQTPSHQVTQMGQEVILRCVPISNHLYFYWYRQILGQKVEFLVSFYNNEISEKSEIFDDQFSVERPDGSNFTLKIRSTKLEDSAMYFCASSPGPRLKLFFGSGTQLSVL.

This chain links TRBV29-1 with TRBJ2-6, with no clear D. V dropped 4 bases and J dropped 0 bases, with 7 bases sitting between them. Germline V gene data show CDR1 as SQVTM and CDR2 as ANQGSEA. The CDR3 covers 14 residues. The CDR3 nucleotides read TGCAGCGTTGGAAGAGACTCTGGGGCCAACGTCCTGACTTTC. It codes for CSVGRDSGANVLTF.

The J gene is TRBJ2-3, the V gene TRBV12-3 or TRBV12-4; D is perhaps TRBD1 (7 bases). V lost 6 bases, J lost 3 bases, and 19 bases lay in between. The CDR3 length is 16 residues. The CDR3 DNA reads TGTGCCAGCAGGAGGGGCGGCAGGGGGGAAACAGATACGCAGTATTTT. This encodes CASRRGGRGETDTQYF.